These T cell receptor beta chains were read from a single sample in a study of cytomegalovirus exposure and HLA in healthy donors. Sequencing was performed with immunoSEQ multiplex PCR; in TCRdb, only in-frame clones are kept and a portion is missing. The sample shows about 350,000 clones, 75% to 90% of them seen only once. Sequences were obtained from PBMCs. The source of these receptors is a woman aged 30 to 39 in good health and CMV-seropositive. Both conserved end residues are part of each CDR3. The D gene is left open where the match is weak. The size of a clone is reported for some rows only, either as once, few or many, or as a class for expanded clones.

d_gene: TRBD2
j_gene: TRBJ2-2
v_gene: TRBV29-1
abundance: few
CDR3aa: CSVEREGGTGELFF
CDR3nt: TGCAGCGTTGAAAGGGAGGGTGGCACCGGGGAGCTGTTTTTT

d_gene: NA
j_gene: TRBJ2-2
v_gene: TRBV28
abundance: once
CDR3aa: CASSSPTNTGELFF
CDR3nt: TGTGCCAGCAGTTCACCTACTAACACCGGGGAGCTGTTTTTT

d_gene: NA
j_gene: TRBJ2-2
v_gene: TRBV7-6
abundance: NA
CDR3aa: CASSSLRGELFF
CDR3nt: TGTGCCAGCAGCTCTCTTCGCGGGGAGCTGTTTTTT

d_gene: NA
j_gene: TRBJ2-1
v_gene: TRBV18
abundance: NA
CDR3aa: CASSPLRGASYNEQFF
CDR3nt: TGTGCCAGCTCACCACTCAGGGGGGCCTCCTACAATGAGCAGTTCTTC

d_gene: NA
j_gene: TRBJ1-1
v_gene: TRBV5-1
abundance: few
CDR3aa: CASSLTSRNTEAFF
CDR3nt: TGCGCCAGCAGCTTGACCTCGAGGAACACTGAAGCTTTCTTT

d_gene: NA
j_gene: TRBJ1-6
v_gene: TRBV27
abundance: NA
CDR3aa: CASSLSGGKGNSPLHF
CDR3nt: TGTGCCAGCAGTTTATCGGGCGGAAAGGGTAATTCACCCCTCCACTTT

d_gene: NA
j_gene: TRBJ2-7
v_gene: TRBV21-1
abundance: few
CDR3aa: CASSNLVAGTGGSEQYF
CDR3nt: TGTGCCAGCAGCAATTTAGTAGCCGGGACAGGGGGATCCGAGCAGTACTTC

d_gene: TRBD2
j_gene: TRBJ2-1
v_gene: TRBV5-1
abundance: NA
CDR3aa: CASSLLADEQFF
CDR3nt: TGCGCCAGCAGCTTACTAGCGGATGAGCAGTTCTTC

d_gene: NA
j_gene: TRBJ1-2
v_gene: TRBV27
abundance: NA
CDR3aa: CASSPGGNYGYTF
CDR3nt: TGTGCCAGCAGCCCCGGGGGTAATTATGGCTACACCTTC

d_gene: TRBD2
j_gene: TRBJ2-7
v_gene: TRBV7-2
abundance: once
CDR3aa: CASSLGLAGDSYEQYF
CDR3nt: TGTGCCAGCAGCTTGGGACTAGCGGGAGATTCCTACGAGCAGTACTTC

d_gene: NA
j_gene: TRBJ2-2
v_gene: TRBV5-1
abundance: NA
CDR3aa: CASSLGRGAGELFF
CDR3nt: TGCGCCAGCAGCTTGGGAAGGGGGGCCGGGGAGCTGTTTTTT

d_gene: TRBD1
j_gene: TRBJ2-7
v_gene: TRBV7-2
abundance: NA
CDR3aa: CASSPTPGTGSSYEQYF
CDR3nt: TGTGCCAGCAGCCCAACCCCCGGGACAGGGAGCTCCTACGAGCAGTACTTC

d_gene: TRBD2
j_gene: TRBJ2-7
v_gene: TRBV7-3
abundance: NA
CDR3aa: CASSLAGGPYEQYF
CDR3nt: TGTGCCAGCAGCTTAGCGGGGGGCCCCTACGAGCAGTACTTC

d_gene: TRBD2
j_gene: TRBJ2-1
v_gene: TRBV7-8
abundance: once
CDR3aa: CASSLRLAGSYNEQFF
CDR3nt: TGTGCCAGCAGCTTAAGACTAGCGGGAAGCTACAATGAGCAGTTCTTC

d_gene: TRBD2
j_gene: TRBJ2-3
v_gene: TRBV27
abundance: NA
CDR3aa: CASSPLISGGLSFSTDTQYF
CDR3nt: TGTGCCAGCAGTCCACTAATTAGCGGGGGCCTTTCATTTAGCACAGATACGCAGTATTTT

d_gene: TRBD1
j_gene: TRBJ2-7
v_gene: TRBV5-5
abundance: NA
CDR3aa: CASSLGTGNYEQYF
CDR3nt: TGTGCCAGCAGCTTAGGGACAGGGAACTACGAGCAGTACTTC

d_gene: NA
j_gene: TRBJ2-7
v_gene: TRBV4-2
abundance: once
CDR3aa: CASSQDGPADEQYF
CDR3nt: TGTGCCAGCAGCCAAGATGGTCCGGCTGACGAGCAGTACTTC

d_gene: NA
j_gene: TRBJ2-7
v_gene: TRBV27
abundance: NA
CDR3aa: CASSLSSDSFYEQYF
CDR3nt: TGTGCCAGCAGTTTATCGAGTGACAGCTTCTACGAGCAGTACTTC

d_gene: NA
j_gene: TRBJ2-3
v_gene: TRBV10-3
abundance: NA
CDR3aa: CAISDSAQGDTQYF
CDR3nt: TGTGCCATCAGTGATTCGGCACAGGGAGATACGCAGTATTTT

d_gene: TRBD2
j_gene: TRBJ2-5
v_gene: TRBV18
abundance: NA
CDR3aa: CASSRTSGIIEGETQYF
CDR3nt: TGTGCCAGCTCGCGGACTAGCGGGATAATTGAGGGGGAGACCCAGTACTTC

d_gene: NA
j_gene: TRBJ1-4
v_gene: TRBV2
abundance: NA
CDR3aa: CASSSPGRGLNEKLFF
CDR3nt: TGTGCCAGCAGTTCCCCAGGGAGGGGACTGAATGAAAAACTGTTTTTT

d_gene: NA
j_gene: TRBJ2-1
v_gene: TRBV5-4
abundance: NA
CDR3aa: CASSLDRSEQFF
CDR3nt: TGTGCCAGCAGCTTGGACAGGTCGGAGCAGTTCTTC

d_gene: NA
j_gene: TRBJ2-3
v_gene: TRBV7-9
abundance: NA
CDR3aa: CASSFGTTDTQYF
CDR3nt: TGTGCCAGCAGCTTCGGGACCACAGATACGCAGTATTTT

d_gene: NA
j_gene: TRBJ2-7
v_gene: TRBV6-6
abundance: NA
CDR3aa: CASSYGRDTSYEQYF
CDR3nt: TGTGCCAGCAGTTACGGCCGGGACACTAGCTACGAGCAGTACTTC

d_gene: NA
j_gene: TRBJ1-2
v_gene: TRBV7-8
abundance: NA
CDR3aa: CASSLVATGNYGYTF
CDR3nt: TGTGCCAGCAGCTTAGTAGCCACAGGAAACTATGGCTACACCTTC

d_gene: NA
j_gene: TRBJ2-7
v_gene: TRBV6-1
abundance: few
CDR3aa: CASTLIATLGYEQYF
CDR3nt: TGTGCCAGCACCTTAATTGCAACCTTAGGCTACGAGCAGTACTTC

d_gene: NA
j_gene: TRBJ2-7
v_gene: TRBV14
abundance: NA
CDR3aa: CASSPGQLYEQYF
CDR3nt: TGTGCCAGCAGCCCCGGGCAGCTCTACGAGCAGTACTTC

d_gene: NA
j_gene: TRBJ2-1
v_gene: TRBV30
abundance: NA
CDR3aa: CAWSSELYNEQFF
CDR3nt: TGTGCCTGGAGTAGTGAGTTATACAATGAGCAGTTCTTC

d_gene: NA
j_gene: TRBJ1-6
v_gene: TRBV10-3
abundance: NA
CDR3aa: CAISEEQSNSPLHF
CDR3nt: TGTGCCATCAGTGAGGAACAGAGTAATTCACCCCTCCACTTT

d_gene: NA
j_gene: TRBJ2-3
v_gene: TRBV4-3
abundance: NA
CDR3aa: CASSQGSTDTQYF
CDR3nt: TGCGCCAGCAGTCAGGGTAGCACAGATACGCAGTATTTT

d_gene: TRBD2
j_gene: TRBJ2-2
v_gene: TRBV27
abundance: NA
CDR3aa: CASGLAGVNANTGELFF
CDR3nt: TGTGCCAGCGGACTAGCGGGGGTTAACGCGAACACCGGGGAGCTGTTTTTT

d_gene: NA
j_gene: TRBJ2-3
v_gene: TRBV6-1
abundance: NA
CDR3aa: CASKEGGRPPQYF
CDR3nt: TGTGCCAGCAAGGAGGGAGGCCGTCCCCCGCAGTATTTT

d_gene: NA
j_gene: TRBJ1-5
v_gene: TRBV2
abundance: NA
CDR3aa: CASTRQPYSNQPQHF
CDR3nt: TGTGCCAGCACGCGACAGCCCTATAGCAATCAGCCCCAGCATTTT

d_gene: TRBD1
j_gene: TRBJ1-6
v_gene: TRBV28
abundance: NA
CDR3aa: CASSFLLRDSYNSPLHF
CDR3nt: TGTGCCAGCAGTTTCCTCCTCCGGGACAGCTATAATTCACCCCTCCACTTT

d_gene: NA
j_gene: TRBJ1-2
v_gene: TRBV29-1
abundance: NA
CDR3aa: CSVEVGSNYGYTF
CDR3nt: TGCAGCGTTGAAGTGGGAAGTAACTATGGCTACACCTTC

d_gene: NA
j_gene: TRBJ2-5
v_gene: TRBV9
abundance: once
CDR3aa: CASSVSGGEETQYF
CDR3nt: TGTGCCAGCAGCGTCTCTGGCGGGGAAGAGACCCAGTACTTC

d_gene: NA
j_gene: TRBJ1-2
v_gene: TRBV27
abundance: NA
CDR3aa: CASSLRINNYGYTF
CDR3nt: TGTGCCAGCAGTTTAAGGATAAATAACTATGGCTACACCTTC